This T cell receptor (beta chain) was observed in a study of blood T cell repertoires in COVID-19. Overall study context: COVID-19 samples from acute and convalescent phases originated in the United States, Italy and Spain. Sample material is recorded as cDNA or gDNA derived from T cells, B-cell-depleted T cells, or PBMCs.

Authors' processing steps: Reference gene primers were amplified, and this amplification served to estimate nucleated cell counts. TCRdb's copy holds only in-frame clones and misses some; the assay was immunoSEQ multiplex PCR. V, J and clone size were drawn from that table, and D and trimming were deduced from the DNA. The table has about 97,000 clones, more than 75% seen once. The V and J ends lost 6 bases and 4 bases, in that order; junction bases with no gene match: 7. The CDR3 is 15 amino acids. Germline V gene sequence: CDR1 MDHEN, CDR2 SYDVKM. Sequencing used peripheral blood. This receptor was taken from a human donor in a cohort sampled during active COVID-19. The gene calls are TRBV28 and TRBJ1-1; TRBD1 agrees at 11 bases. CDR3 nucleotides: TGTGCCAGCAGACTCACCGGGACAGGGGGCACTGAAGCTTTCTTT. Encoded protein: CASRLTGTGGTEAFF. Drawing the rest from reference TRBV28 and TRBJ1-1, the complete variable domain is DVKVTQSSRYLVKRTGEKVFLECVQDMDHENMFWYRQDPGLGLRLIYFSYDVKMKEKGDIPEGYSVSREKKERFSLILESASTNQTSMYLCASRLTGTGGTEAFFGQGTRLTVV.